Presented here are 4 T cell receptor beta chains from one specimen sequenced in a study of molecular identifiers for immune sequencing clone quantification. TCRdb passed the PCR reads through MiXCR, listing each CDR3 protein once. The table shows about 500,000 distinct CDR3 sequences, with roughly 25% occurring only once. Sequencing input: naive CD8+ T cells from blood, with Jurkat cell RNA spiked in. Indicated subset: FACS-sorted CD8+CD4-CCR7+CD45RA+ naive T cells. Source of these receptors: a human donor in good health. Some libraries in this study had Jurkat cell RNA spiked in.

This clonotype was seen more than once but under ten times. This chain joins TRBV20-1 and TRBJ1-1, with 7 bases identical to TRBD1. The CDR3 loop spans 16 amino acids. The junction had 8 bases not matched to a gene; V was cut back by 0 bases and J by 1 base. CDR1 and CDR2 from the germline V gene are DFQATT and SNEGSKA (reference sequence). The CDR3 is CSARDTGESGNTEAFF. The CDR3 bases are TGCAGTGCTAGAGACACAGGGGAATCGGGGAACACTGAAGCTTTCTTT.

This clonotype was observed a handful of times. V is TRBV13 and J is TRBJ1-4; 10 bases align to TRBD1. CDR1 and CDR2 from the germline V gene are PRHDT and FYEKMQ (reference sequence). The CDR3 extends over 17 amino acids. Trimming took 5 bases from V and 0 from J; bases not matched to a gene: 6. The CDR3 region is CASSPGQGYATNEKLFF. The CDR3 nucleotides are TGTGCCAGCAGCCCGGGACAGGGGTATGCAACTAATGAAAAACTGTTTTTT.

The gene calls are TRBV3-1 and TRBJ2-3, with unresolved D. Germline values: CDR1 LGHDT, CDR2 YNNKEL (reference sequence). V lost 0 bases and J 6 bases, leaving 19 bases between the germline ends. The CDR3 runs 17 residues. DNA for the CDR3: TGTGCCAGCAGCCAAGATCAGGTAAATACCGGTGGGGATACGCAGTATTTT. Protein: CASSQDQVNTGGDTQYF.

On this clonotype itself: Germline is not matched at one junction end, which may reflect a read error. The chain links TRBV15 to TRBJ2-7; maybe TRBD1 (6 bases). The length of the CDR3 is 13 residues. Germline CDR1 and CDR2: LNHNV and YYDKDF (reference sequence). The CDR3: CATSSQGNYEQHF. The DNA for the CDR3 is TGTGCCACCAGCTCTCAGGGGAACTACGAGCAGCACTTC.